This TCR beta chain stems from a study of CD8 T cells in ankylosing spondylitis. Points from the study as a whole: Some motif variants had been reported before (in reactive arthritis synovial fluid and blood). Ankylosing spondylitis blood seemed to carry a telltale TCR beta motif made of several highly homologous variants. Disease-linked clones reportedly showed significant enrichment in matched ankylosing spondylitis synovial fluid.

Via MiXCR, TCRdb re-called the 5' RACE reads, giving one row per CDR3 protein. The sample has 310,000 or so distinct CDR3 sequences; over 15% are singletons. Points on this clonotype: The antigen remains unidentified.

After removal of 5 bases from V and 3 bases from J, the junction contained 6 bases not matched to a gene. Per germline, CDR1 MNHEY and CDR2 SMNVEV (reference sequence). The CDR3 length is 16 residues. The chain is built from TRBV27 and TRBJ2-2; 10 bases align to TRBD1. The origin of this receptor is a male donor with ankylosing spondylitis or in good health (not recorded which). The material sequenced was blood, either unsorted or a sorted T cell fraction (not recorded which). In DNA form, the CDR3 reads TGTGCCAGCAGTCCCCGGGACAGGGGCGACACCGGGGAGCTGTTTTTT. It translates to CASSPRDRGDTGELFF.